The 32 T cell receptor beta chains below were found in one sample sequenced in a study of cytotoxic CD8 clonotypes in ibrutinib-treated CLL. Using immunoSEQ multiplex PCR, the repertoire was profiled, and TCRdb retains in-frame clones only, with some absent. The table shows 110,000 to 150,000 clones, with 60% to 85% occurring only once. The starting material was PBMCs, obtained after 24 months of ibrutinib treatment. Receptor source: a human donor with chronic lymphocytic leukemia.

This chain uses TRBV30 with TRBJ1-1; D unclear. Germline V gene lookup returns CDR1 GTSNPN and CDR2 SVGIG (reference sequence). The CDR3 is made up of 14 amino acids. Trimming took 2 bases from V and 3 from J, leaving 13 bases between them. The DNA for the CDR3 is TGTGCCTGGAGTCTGGGCCTGGGCCACACTGAAGCTTTCTTT. This encodes CAWSLGLGHTEAFF.

CDR3 bases: TGTGCCATCAGTGATATAGGGGCGAACACTGAAGCTTTCTTT. Translation gives CAISDIGANTEAFF. This chain connects TRBV10-3 to TRBJ1-1, with a weak D call TRBD1 (5 bases). Germline-derived CDR1 and CDR2 are ENHRY and SYGVKD. The CDR3 totals 14 residues. The germline V and J ends were trimmed by 3 bases and 1 base, with 9 bases remaining between them.

This clone was recorded only once. This chain joins TRBV18 and TRBJ1-1; D ambiguous. Between the trimmed V and J ends, which lost 0 bases and 1 base, there was a span of 9 bases. The CDR3 is 15 amino acids. Germline lookup yields CDR1 KGHSH and CDR2 LQKENI. This CDR3 is CASSPPAATNTEAFF. In nucleotides, the CDR3 is TGTGCCAGCTCACCACCGGCAGCCACGAACACTGAAGCTTTCTTT. Combining the CDR3 with reference TRBV18 and TRBJ1-1 gives the whole variable domain NAGVMQNPRHLVRRRGQEARLRCSPMKGHSHVYWYRQLPEEGLKFMVYLQKENIIDESGMPKERFSAEFPKEGPSILRIQQVVRGDSAAYFCASSPPAATNTEAFFGQGTRLTVV.

This clone was seen only once. The chain is built from TRBV19 and TRBJ2-7; maybe TRBD1 (5 bases). V was trimmed by 2 bases and J by 1 base, leaving 9 bases between them. Looked up from germline, CDR1 is LNHDA and CDR2 is SQIVND (reference sequence). This CDR3 is built from 14 residues. The CDR3 DNA is TGTGCCAGTAGTATATGGGGCGTGTCCTACGAGCAGTACTTC. Its translation is CASSIWGVSYEQYF.

V gene TRBV18 combines with J gene TRBJ1-1; perhaps TRBD1 as D (6 bases). Germline CDR1 KGHSH, CDR2 LQKENI. The germline V and J ends were trimmed by 1 base and 4 bases, with 7 bases remaining between them. The CDR3 totals 13 residues. The CDR3: CASSPQDSTEAFF. The CDR3 bases are TGTGCCAGCTCACCACAGGACAGCACTGAAGCTTTCTTT.

This sequence joins TRBV6-5 and TRBJ1-2; 8 bases map to TRBD1. Germline V gives CDR1 MNHEY, CDR2 SVGAGI. The CDR3 runs to 15 residues. V lost 5 bases and J lost 4; bases outside the gene matches: 9. Here the CDR3 DNA reads TGTGCCAGCAGTCGATCAGGGGGCTCGGGCTATGGCTACACCTTC. This translates into CASSRSGGSGYGYTF.

This chain links TRBV30 with TRBJ1-5; TRBD1 aligns across 11 bases. CDR3 length equals 14 residues. The germline gives CDR1 GTSNPN, CDR2 SVGIG (reference sequence). The V gene end was trimmed by 2 bases and the J gene end by 5 bases; junction bases not matched to a gene: 2. The CDR3 region is CAWSWTGGDQPQHF. In DNA, the CDR3 is TGTGCCTGGAGTTGGACAGGGGGCGATCAGCCCCAGCATTTT.

The chain uses TRBV7-2 and TRBJ2-5, with TRBD1 identical over 9 bases. The CDR3 is 14 amino acids. Germline V CDR1 and CDR2: SGHTA, FQGNSA. Unmatched junction bases numbered 6, after V lost 5 bases and J lost 5 bases. CDR3 bases: TGTGCCAGCAGCCCCCGACAGGGGGAGGAGACCCAGTACTTC. Its translation: CASSPRQGEETQYF.

The gene calls are TRBV4-2 and TRBJ1-1; a weak D match, TRBD1 (5 bases). V was shortened by 3 bases and J by 6 bases, with 17 bases between the two germline ends. The germline CDR1 and CDR2 sequences are LGHNA and YNFKEQ. The CDR3 loop spans 15 amino acids. The CDR3 sequence: CASSQTAYNYPEAFF. The DNA for the CDR3 is TGTGCCAGCAGCCAGACAGCCTACAATTACCCTGAAGCTTTCTTT.

The V and J genes are TRBV9 and TRBJ2-1; maybe TRBD2 (6 bases). CDR3 size: 16 residues. V was shortened by 0 bases and J by 8 bases, with 18 bases between the two germline ends. Looked up from germline, CDR1 is SGDLS and CDR2 is YYNGEE. CDR3 region: CASSVGPRGWVDEQFF. The CDR3 coding sequence is TGTGCCAGCAGCGTAGGCCCACGGGGGTGGGTGGATGAGCAGTTCTTC. Together with reference TRBV9 and TRBJ2-1, the CDR3 gives the full variable domain: DSGVTQTPKHLITATGQRVTLRCSPRSGDLSVYWYQQSLDQGLQFLIQYYNGEERAKGNILERFSAQQFPDLHSELNLSSLELGDSALYFCASSVGPRGWVDEQFFGPGTRLTVL.

The chain joins TRBV5-1 to TRBJ2-1, with unresolved D. Per germline, CDR1 SGHRS and CDR2 YFSETQ. Between the trimmed V and J ends, which lost 1 base and 10 bases, there was a span of 12 bases. The CDR3 is made up of 13 amino acids. The CDR3 sequence is CASSLSIRPEQFF. The CDR3 nucleotides read TGCGCCAGCAGCTTGTCCATCCGCCCGGAGCAGTTCTTC.

The CDR3 nucleotides are TGTGCCAGCAGCCCCGGGTGGGACACTGAAGCTTTCTTT. It is translated as CASSPGWDTEAFF. J is TRBJ1-1 and V is TRBV28; D gene ambiguous. V was clipped by 6 bases and J by 3 bases, with 11 bases between them. In germline, CDR1 is MDHEN, CDR2 SYDVKM. CDR3 length: 13 amino acids.

The J gene is TRBJ2-7, the V gene TRBV6-1; 7 bases match TRBD1. After removal of 2 bases from V and 2 bases from J, the junction contained 3 bases not matched to a gene. In germline, CDR1 is MNHNS, CDR2 SASEGT. This CDR3 has 14 residues. The CDR3 loop reads CASSEWGQTYEQYF. In DNA form, the CDR3 reads TGTGCCAGCAGTGAATGGGGACAGACCTACGAGCAGTACTTC.

This clone has a count of ten or more. CDR3 in amino acids: CSARGRETQYF. The DNA for the CDR3 is TGCAGTGCCCGGGGCCGGGAGACCCAGTACTTC. V usage is TRBV20-1 and J usage is TRBJ2-5; D possibly uses TRBD1 or TRBD2 (5 bases each). Germline V lookup: CDR1 DFQATT, CDR2 SNEGSKA (reference sequence). CDR3 size: 11 residues. V was shortened by 6 bases and J by 5 bases, with 10 bases between the two germline ends.

The CDR3 nucleotides read TGTGCCAGCAGCTCAGCGGGAGGCTTTGGGGCCAACGTCCTGACTTTC. Its protein is CASSSAGGFGANVLTF. V gene TRBV11-1 combines with J gene TRBJ2-6; 9 bases agree with TRBD2. V shed 4 bases and J 3 bases; nucleotides not matched to a gene: 4. Germline CDR1 reads SGHAT; CDR2 reads FQDESV (reference sequence). This CDR3 spans 16 amino acids.

V and J are TRBV6-5 and TRBJ2-7; tentative D call: TRBD1 (6 bases). Trimming took off 2 bases at V and 12 bases at J, with 17 bases between the two ends. The CDR3 totals 13 residues. CDR1 and CDR2 from the germline V gene are MNHEY and SVGAGI. The CDR3 region has the DNA TGTGCCAGCAGTTACGCGGACAGACGAGCGTGGTACTTC. Its protein is CASSYADRRAWYF.

V gene TRBV19 combines with J gene TRBJ1-2; D not certain. The V end lost 6 bases, the J end lost 4 bases, and 24 bases lay between the germline ends. CDR1 is LNHDA and CDR2 is SQIVND in the germline V gene (reference sequence). The CDR3 is made up of 17 amino acids. CDR3 coding DNA: TGTGCCAGTAGCACCATTTTTACAGTCCCCCTTACCTATGGCTACACCTTC. This gives the protein CASSTIFTVPLTYGYTF.

The CDR3 sequence is CASSEGALAGGQDTQYF. The CDR3 DNA reads as TGTGCCAGCAGTGAAGGGGCCTTAGCGGGGGGTCAAGATACGCAGTATTTT. The chain has TRBV2 and TRBJ2-3; 10 bases align to TRBD2. Germline assignment: CDR1 SNHLY and CDR2 FYNNEI. The CDR3 is made up of 17 amino acids. J lost 5 bases, V lost 1 base, and 9 bases had no gene match.

The chain is built from TRBV7-9 and TRBJ2-1, with 9 bases that match TRBD2. J lost 9 bases, V lost 4 bases, and 1 base had no gene match. Germline CDR1 reads SEHNR; CDR2 reads FQNEAQ (reference sequence). CDR3 length equals 12 residues. The CDR3 coding sequence is TGTGCCAGCAGCTCTAGCGGGGCTGAGCAGTTCTTC. This sequence encodes CASSSSGAEQFF.

The V call is TRBV21-1, the J call TRBJ2-6; the listed D gene, TRBD2, was not tested against the DNA. TRBV21-1 is classified as a pseudogene. This CDR3 spans 16 amino acids. The CDR3 DNA is TGTGCCAGCAGCCCCCGGGAGGGCCCTGGGGCCAACGTCCTGACTTTC. Translating gives CASSPREGPGANVLTF.

This clone has ten or more counts. The chain is built from TRBV28 and TRBJ1-1; D gene ambiguous. V lost 6 bases and J 9 bases, leaving 17 bases between the germline ends. Germline V gene data show CDR1 as MDHEN and CDR2 as SYDVKM. This CDR3 is built from 13 residues. The CDR3 DNA reads as TGTGCCAGCAGCACCGGTGGGTACGCTAAAGCTTTCTTT. Translating gives CASSTGGYAKAFF. Drawing the rest from reference TRBV28 and TRBJ1-1, the complete variable domain is DVKVTQSSRYLVKRTGEKVFLECVQDMDHENMFWYRQDPGLGLRLIYFSYDVKMKEKGDIPEGYSVSREKKERFSLILESASTNQTSMYLCASSTGGYAKAFFGQGTRLTVV.

The chain employs TRBV5-1 and TRBJ2-7, with TRBD2 matching 14 bases. The germline gives CDR1 SGHRS, CDR2 YFSETQ. The CDR3 consists of 16 residues. The trim removed 0 bases at V and 5 bases at J, leaving 4 bases unmatched. In DNA form, the CDR3 reads TGCGCCAGCAGCTTGGTAGTGACTAGCGGGAGGGACGAGCAGTACTTC. Its protein is CASSLVVTSGRDEQYF.

The chain links TRBV6-5 to TRBJ1-2; the match to TRBD1 covers 7 bases. This CDR3 contains 15 residues. In germline, CDR1 is MNHEY, CDR2 SVGAGI. The junction had 7 bases not matched to a gene; V was cut back by 6 bases and J by 0 bases. The CDR3 here is CASRPRTGSNYGYTF. The CDR3 DNA reads TGTGCCAGCAGGCCGAGGACAGGATCTAACTATGGCTACACCTTC.

The chain employs TRBV7-3 and TRBJ2-1; no clear D. Trimming removed 2 bases at V and 9 bases at J, with 11 bases between. The V gene's germline CDR1 is SGHTA and CDR2 FQGTGA. This CDR3 contains 13 residues. Here the CDR3 DNA reads TGTGCCAGCAGCTTAGTTAGGTCGGGTGAGCAGTTCTTC. Encoded protein: CASSLVRSGEQFF.

This clone was counted many times. The chain carries TRBV7-9 and TRBJ1-1; no firm D call. Trimming removed 1 base from V and 3 bases from J, with 9 bases in between. Germline CDR1 reads SEHNR; CDR2 reads FQNEAQ (reference sequence). CDR3 size: 14 residues. DNA for the CDR3: TGTGCCAGCAGCTTAGTCGCGGCGGACACTGAAGCTTTCTTT. It specifies CASSLVAADTEAFF.

The rearrangement links TRBV7-9 to TRBJ2-5; D perhaps matches TRBD2 (6 bases). The germline V gene encodes CDR1 SEHNR and CDR2 FQNEAQ (reference sequence). CDR3 length: 11 amino acids. Trimming took off 5 bases at V and 5 bases at J, with 6 bases between the two ends. In DNA, the CDR3 is TGTGCCAGCAGCCGGGGGGAGACCCAGTACTTC. Protein: CASSRGETQYF.

The rearrangement uses TRBV18 and TRBJ1-1, with D perhaps TRBD1 (6 bases). V shed 3 bases and J shed 8 bases, with 10 bases lying between them. This CDR3 contains 12 residues. Looked up from germline, CDR1 is KGHSH and CDR2 is LQKENI. CDR3 residues: CASSPAGGEAFF. The DNA of the CDR3 is TGTGCCAGCTCACCGGCGGGGGGCGAAGCTTTCTTT.

The CDR3 nucleotides read TGCAGCGTTGGGAGGGCGGCTAGCGGGGCAGATACGCAGTATTTT. It translates to CSVGRAASGADTQYF. This chain connects TRBV29-1 to TRBJ2-3, with 9 bases fitting TRBD2. The J segment lost 4 bases and the V segment lost 4 bases, leaving 9 bases of the junction unmatched. The CDR3 is made up of 15 amino acids. CDR1 is SQVTM and CDR2 is ANQGSEA in the germline V gene.

The chain recombines TRBV12-5 with TRBJ2-5; D might be TRBD2 (8 bases). The CDR3 sequence is 15 residues long. Trimming shortened V by 0 bases and J by 10 bases, and 18 bases separated the two germline ends. Per the germline V gene, CDR1 is LGHNT and CDR2 is FRNRAP. The CDR3 protein is CASGLVREGAEGQYF. In DNA, the CDR3 is TGTGCTAGTGGTTTGGTACGGGAGGGGGCGGAAGGCCAGTACTTC.

J is TRBJ2-7 and V is TRBV7-2, with unresolved D. The germline V gene encodes CDR1 SGHTA and CDR2 FQGNSA. The CDR3 covers 15 residues. Trimming cost V 1 base and J 2 bases, with 12 bases left between them. The CDR3 loop reads CASSLVVGQTYEQYF. The DNA for the CDR3 is TGTGCCAGCAGCTTAGTCGTTGGGCAGACCTACGAGCAGTACTTC.

This chain joins TRBV4-2 and TRBJ2-7; D may be TRBD2 (6 bases). The germline CDR1 and CDR2 sequences are LGHNA and YNFKEQ. V was shortened by 1 base and J by 5 bases, with 18 bases between the two germline ends. The CDR3 extends over 16 amino acids. CDR3 sequence reads: CASSQAPGSAGNEQYF. The CDR3 bases are TGTGCCAGCAGCCAAGCCCCGGGATCTGCGGGGAACGAGCAGTACTTC.

The V gene is TRBV6-1, the J gene TRBJ1-5, with 7 nucleotides matching TRBD1. The CDR3 runs to 15 residues. J gave up 1 base and V 7 bases, and 7 bases lay outside the gene matches. CDR1 and CDR2 (germline): MNHNS, SASEGT. The CDR3 DNA reads TGTGCCAGCACCCAGGGGGTACGGAGCAATCAGCCCCAGCATTTT. Residues: CASTQGVRSNQPQHF.